This TCR beta chain derives from a study of T cell repertoires in cytomegalovirus infection. Study background: Indicated by public TCR beta signatures were CMV infection and matching HLA type.

Germline CDR1 SQVTM, CDR2 ANQGSEA. The CDR3 has 13 amino acids. V lost 3 bases and J 2 bases, leaving 11 bases between the germline ends. Notes on the study in general: Carriers of CMV and the relevant HLA type were discriminated by public TCR beta frequency. Ex vivo responses were dominated by HLA-C-restricted CMV-specific TCR beta clonotypes.

One entry per CDR3 protein results from TCRdb running MiXCR on the reads. The sample consists of around 210,000 distinct CDR3 sequences, about 5.9% of them appearing once. Notes on this clonotype: Its target is not known.

The chain couples TRBV29-1 to TRBJ2-7; D may be TRBD1 (6 bases). Sequencing input: PBMCs. This receptor was obtained from a human donor in good health (CMV status not recorded). Some clones in this sample may be carry-over from other donors' samples. The CDR3 DNA follows: TGCAGCGTTGAGGCAGGGGAACCCTACGAGCAGTACTTC. Its translation is CSVEAGEPYEQYF.